The clone carrying this TCR beta chain has a handful of counts. Antigen unknown. Sequence data for DNA of cultured CD4+ T cells were generated by the Oncomine TCR Beta short-read assay. TCRdb reanalysed the PCR reads using MiXCR and keeps one entry per CDR3 protein. The sample consists of 4,500 to 5,500 distinct CDR3 sequences, around 39% of them appearing once. Treatment indicated: approximately nine-day PBMC culture with coronavirus spike peptide pools or control peptides (ViraFEST assay). Ahead of the COVID-19 pandemic (2011-2018), the CD4+ T cells of the unexposed donor were collected. This specimen comes from a study of vaccination and CD4 T cells after COVID-19. Study information: Six males and four females constituted the convalescent cohort, two of whom were Hispanic. The cells in question were stimulated using overlapping spike peptides derived from SARS-CoV-2, HCoV-NL63, HCoV-OC43 and HCoV-229E. A CEFX pool, an HIV-1 Nef pool, or no peptide went to control cultures.

The CDR3 has 13 residues. Trimming pared 0 bases from V and 3 bases from J, leaving 5 bases between. Germline V gene data show CDR1 as SGHTA and CDR2 as FQGTGA. General study findings and limits: Convalescent patients displayed a median roughly 90% of reactive clones emerging only post-vaccination.

The sequenced material came from CD4+ T cells from blood, cultured in vitro. The TCR comes from a human donor in good health. V is TRBV7-3 and J is TRBJ1-1; TRBD1 might be the D (5 bases). The CDR3 DNA reads as TGTGCCAGCAGCTTAACAGGGGACACTGAAGCTTTCTTT. As protein: CASSLTGDTEAFF.